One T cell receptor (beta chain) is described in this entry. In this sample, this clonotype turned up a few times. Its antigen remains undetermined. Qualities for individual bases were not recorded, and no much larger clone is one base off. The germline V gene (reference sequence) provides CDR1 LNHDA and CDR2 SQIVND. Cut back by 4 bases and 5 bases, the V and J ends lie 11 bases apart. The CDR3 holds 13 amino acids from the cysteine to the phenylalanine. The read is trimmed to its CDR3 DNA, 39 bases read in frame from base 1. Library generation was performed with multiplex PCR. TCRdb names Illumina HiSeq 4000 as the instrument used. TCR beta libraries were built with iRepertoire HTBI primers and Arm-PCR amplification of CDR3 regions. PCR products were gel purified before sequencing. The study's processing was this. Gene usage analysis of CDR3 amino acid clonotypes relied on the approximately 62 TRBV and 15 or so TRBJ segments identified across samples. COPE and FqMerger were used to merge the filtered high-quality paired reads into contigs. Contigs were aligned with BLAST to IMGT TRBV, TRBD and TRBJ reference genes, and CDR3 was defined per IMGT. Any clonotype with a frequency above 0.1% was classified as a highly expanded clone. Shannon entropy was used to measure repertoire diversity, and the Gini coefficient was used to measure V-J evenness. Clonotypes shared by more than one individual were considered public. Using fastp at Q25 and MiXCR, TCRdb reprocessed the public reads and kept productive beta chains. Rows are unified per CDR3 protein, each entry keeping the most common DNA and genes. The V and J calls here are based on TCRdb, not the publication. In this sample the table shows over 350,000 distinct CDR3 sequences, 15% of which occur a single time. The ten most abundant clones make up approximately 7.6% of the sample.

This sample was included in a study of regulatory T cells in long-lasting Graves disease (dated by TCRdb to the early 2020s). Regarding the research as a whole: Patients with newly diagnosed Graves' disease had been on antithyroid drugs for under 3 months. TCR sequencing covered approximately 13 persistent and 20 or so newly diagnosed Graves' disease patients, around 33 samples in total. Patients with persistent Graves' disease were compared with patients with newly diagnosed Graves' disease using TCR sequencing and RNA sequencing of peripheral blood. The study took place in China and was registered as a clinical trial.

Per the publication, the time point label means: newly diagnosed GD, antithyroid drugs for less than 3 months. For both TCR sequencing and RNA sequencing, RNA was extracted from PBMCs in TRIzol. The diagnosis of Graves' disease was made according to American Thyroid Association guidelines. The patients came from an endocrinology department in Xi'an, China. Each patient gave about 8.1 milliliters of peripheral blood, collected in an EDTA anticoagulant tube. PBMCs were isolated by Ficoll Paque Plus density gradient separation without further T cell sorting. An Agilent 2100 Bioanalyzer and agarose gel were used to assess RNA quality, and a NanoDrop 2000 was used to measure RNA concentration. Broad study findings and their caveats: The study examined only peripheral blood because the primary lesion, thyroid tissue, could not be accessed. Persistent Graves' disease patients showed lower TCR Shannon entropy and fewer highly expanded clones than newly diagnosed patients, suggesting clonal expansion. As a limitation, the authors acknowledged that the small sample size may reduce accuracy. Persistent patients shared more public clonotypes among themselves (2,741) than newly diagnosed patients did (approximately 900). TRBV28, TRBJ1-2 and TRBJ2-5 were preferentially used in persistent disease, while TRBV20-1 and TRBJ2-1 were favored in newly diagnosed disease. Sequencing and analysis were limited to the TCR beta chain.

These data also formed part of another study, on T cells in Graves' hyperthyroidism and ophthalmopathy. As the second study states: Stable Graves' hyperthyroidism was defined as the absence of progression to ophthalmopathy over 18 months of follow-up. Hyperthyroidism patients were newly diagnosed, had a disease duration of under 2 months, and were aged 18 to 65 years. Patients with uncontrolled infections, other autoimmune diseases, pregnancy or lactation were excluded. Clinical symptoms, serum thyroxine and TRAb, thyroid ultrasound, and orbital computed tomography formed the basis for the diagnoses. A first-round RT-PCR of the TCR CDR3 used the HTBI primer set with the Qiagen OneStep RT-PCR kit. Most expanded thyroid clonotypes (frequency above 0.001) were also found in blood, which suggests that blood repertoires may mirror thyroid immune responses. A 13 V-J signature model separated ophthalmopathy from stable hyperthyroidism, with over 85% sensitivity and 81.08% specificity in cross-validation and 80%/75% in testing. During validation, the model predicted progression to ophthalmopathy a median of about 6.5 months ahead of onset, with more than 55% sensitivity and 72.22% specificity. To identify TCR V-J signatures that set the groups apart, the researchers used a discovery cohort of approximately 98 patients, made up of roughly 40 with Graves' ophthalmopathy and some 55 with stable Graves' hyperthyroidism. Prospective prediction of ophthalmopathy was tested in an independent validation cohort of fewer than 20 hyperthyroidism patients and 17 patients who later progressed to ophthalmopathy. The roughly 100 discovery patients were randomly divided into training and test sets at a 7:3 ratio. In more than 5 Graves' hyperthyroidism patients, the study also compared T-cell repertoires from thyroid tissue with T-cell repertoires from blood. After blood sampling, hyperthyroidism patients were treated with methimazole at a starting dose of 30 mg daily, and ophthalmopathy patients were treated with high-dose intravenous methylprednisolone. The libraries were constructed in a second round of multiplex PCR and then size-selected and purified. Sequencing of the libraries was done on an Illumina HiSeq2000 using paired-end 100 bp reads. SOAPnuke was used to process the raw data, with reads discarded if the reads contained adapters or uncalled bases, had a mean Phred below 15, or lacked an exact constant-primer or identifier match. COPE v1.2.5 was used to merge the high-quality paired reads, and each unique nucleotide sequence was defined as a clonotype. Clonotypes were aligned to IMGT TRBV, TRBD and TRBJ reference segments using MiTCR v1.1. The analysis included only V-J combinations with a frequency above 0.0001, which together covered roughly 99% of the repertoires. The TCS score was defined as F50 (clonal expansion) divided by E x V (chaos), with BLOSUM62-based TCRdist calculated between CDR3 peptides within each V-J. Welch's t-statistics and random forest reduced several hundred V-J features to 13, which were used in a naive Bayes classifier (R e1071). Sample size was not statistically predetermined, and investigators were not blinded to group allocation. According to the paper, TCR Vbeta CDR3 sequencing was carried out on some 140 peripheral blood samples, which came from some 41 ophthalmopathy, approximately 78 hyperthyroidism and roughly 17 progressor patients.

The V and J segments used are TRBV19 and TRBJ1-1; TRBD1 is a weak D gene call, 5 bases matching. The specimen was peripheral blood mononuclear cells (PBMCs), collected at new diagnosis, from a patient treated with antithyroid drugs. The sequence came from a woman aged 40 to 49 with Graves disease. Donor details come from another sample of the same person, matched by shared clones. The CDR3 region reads CASSKAEGTEAFF. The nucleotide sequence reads TGTGCCAGTAGTAAGGCCGAGGGGACTGAAGCTTTCTTT.